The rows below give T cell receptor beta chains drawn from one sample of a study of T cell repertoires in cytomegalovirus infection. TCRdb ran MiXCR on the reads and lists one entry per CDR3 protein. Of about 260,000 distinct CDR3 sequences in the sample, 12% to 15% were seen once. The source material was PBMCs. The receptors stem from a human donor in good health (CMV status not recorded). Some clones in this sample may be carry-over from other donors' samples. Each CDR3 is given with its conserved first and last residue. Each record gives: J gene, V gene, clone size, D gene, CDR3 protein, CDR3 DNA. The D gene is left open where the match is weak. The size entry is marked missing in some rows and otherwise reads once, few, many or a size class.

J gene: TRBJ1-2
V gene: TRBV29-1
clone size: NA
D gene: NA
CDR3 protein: CSVGVSGANYGYTF
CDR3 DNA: TGCAGCGTTGGGGTTTCGGGAGCTAACTATGGCTACACCTTC

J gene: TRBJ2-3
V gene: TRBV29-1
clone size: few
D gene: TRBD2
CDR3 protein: CSVPPSGGVTDTQYF
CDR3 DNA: TGCAGCGTTCCCCCCAGCGGGGGCGTCACAGATACGCAGTATTTT

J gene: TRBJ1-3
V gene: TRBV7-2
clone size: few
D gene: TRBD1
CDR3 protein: CASSTTGTAGNTIYF
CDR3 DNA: TGTGCCAGCAGCACTACCGGGACAGCTGGAAACACCATATATTTT

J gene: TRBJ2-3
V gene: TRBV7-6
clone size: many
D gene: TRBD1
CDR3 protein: CASSLRDRVTDTQYF
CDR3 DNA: TGTGCCAGCAGCCTCCGGGACAGGGTCACAGATACGCAGTATTTT

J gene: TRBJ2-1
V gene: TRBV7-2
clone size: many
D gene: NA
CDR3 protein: CASSPGPRRVDEQFF
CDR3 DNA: TGTGCCAGCAGCCCGGGGCCCAGGAGGGTAGATGAGCAGTTCTTC

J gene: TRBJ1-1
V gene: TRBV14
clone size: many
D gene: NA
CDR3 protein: CASSRGASEAFF
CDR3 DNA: TGTGCCAGCAGCCGCGGGGCATCTGAAGCTTTCTTT

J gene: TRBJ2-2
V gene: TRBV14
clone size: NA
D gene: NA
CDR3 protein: CASSQDKDLNTGELFF
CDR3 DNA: TGTGCCAGCAGCCAAGATAAAGACTTGAACACCGGGGAGCTGTTTTTT

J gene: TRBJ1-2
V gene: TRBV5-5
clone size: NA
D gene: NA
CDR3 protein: CASSLRLIPGGYTF
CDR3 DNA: TGTGCCAGCAGCTTGCGTCTGATACCAGGGGGCTACACCTTC

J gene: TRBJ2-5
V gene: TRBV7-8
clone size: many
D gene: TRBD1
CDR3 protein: CASSFSRDRVDQETQYF
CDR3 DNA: TGTGCCAGCAGCTTTAGTCGGGACAGGGTGGACCAAGAGACCCAGTACTTC

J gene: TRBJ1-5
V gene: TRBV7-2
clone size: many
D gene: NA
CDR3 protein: CASSLGGVQPQHF
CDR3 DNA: TGTGCCAGCAGCTTAGGGGGCGTTCAGCCCCAGCATTTT

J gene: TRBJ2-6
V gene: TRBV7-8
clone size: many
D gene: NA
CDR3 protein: CASRRDRLSGANVLTF
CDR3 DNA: TGTGCCAGCAGGCGGGACCGACTGTCTGGGGCCAACGTCCTGACTTTC

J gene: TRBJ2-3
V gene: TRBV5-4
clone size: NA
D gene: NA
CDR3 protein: CASSPSPDITDTQYF
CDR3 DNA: TGTGCCAGCAGCCCGTCCCCAGATATTACAGATACGCAGTATTTT

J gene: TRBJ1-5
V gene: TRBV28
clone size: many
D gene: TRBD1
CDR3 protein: CASSRPDRRNQPQHF
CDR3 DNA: TGTGCCAGCAGTCGACCGGACAGGCGGAATCAGCCCCAGCATTTT

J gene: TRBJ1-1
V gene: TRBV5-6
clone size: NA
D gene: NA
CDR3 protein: CASSFTGSQGTNEAFF
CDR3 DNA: TGTGCCAGCAGCTTCACCGGATCTCAGGGAACTAACGAAGCTTTCTTT

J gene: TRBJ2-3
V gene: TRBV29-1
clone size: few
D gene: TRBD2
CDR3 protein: CSVLGAGGQNTQYF
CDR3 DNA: TGCAGCGTCTTAGGAGCGGGGGGGCAAAATACGCAGTATTTT

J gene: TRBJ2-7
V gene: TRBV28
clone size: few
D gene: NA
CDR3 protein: CASTPPRRGFSAYEQYF
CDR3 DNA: TGTGCCAGCACCCCCCCTAGGAGGGGTTTTTCGGCCTACGAGCAGTACTTC

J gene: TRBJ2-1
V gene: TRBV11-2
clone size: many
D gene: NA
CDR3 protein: CASSLDVFETQDEQFF
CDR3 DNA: TGTGCCAGCAGCTTAGATGTGTTTGAGACCCAAGATGAGCAGTTCTTC

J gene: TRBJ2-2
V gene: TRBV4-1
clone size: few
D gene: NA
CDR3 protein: CASTPVEVNTGELFF
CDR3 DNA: TGCGCCAGCACCCCCGTAGAAGTGAACACCGGGGAGCTGTTTTTT

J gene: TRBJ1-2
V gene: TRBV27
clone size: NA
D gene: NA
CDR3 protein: CASSSLGGPSYGYTF
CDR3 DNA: TGTGCCAGCAGTTCCCTGGGAGGGCCGTCCTATGGCTACACCTTC

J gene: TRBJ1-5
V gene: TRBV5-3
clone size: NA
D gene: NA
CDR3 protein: CARSRRNSNQPQHF
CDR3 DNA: TGTGCCAGAAGCAGGCGGAATAGCAATCAGCCCCAGCATTTT

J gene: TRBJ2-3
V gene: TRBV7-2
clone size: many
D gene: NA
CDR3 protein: CASSLDEVSDTQYF
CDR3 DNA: TGTGCCAGCAGCTTAGATGAGGTCTCAGATACGCAGTATTTT

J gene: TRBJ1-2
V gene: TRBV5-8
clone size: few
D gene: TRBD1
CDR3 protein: CASSQGQGNYGYTF
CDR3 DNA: TGTGCCAGCAGCCAAGGACAGGGGAACTATGGCTACACCTTC

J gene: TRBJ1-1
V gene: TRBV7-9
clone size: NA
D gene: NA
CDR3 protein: CASSDAGGGITEAFF
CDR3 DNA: TGTGCCAGCAGCGACGCGGGGGGGGGTATCACTGAAGCTTTCTTT

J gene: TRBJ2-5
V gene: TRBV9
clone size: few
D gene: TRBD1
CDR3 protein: CASSGGTEETQYF
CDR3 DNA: TGTGCCAGCAGCGGGGGGACAGAAGAGACCCAGTACTTC

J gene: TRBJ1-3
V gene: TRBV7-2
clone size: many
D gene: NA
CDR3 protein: CASLSGNTIYF
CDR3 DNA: TGTGCCAGCCTCTCTGGAAACACCATATATTTT

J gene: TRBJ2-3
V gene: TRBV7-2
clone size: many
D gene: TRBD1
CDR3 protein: CASSLGTGEYF
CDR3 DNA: TGTGCCAGCAGCTTGGGGACAGGGGAGTATTTT

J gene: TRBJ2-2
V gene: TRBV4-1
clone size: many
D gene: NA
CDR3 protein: CASSQEAPSLTGELFF
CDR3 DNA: TGCGCCAGCAGCCAAGAAGCCCCGTCTCTTACCGGGGAGCTGTTTTTT

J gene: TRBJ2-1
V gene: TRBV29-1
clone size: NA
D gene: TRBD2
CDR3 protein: CSAEGTSGKIYNEQFF
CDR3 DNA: TGCAGCGCCGAGGGGACTAGCGGGAAGATCTACAATGAGCAGTTCTTC

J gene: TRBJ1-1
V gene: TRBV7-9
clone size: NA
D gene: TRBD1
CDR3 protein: CASSFLGAGGGEAFF
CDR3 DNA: TGTGCCAGCAGCTTTCTGGGAGCAGGGGGCGGTGAAGCTTTCTTT

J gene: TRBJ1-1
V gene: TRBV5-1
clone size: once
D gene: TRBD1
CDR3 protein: CASSLVAGQGRGEAFF
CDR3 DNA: TGCGCCAGCAGCTTGGTCGCGGGACAGGGGAGGGGTGAAGCTTTCTTT

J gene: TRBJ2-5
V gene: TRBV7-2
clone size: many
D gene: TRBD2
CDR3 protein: CASSLRGRAVETQYF
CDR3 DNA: TGTGCCAGCAGCTTACGCGGGAGGGCCGTAGAGACCCAGTACTTC

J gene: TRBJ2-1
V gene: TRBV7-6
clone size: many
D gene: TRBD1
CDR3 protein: CASSLALGTGIYNEQFF
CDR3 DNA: TGTGCCAGCAGCTTAGCGTTGGGGACAGGGATCTACAATGAGCAGTTCTTC

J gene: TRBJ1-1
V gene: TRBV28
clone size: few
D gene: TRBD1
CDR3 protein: CASSYRWGQVTEAFF
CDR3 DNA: TGTGCCAGCAGCTACCGGTGGGGACAGGTCACTGAAGCTTTCTTT

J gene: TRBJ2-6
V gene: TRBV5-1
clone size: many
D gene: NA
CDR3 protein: CASSLEGVGANVLTF
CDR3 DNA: TGCGCCAGCAGCTTGGAAGGGGTTGGGGCCAACGTCCTGACTTTC

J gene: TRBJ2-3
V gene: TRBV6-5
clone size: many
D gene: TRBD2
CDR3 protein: CASRAAGGYTDTQYF
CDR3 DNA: TGTGCCAGCAGAGCAGCGGGGGGGTACACAGATACGCAGTATTTT

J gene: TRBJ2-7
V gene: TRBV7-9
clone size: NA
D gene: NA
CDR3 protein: CASSREGGYEQYF
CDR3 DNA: TGTGCCAGCAGCCGAGAGGGCGGGTACGAGCAGTACTTC

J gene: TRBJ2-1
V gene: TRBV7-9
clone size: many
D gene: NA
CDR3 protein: CASSLQGPYNEQFF
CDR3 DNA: TGTGCCAGCAGCTTACAGGGCCCCTACAATGAGCAGTTCTTC

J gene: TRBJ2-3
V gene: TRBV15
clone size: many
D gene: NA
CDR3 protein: CATSRDKDERAYTDTQYF
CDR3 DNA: TGTGCCACCAGCAGAGATAAGGATGAGCGGGCCTACACAGATACGCAGTATTTT

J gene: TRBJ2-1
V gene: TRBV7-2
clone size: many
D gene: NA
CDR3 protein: CASSRTSYNEQFF
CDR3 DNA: TGTGCCAGCAGCCGAACTAGCTACAATGAGCAGTTCTTC

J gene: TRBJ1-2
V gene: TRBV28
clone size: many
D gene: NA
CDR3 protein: CASSLSGVNYGYGYTF
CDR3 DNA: TGTGCCAGCAGTTTATCTGGGGTCAACTATGGCTATGGCTACACCTTC

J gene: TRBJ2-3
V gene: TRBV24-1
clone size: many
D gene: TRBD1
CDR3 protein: CATSDLRDRAYTQYF
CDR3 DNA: TGTGCCACCAGTGATCTCCGGGACAGGGCCTATACGCAGTATTTT

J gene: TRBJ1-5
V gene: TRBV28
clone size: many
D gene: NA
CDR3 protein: CASSLDNNQPQHF
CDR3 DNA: TGTGCCAGCAGTTTAGACAACAATCAGCCCCAGCATTTT

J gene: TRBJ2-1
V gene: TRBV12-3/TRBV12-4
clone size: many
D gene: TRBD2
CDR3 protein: CASSLSTSGRNEQFF
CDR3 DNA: TGTGCCAGCAGTTTATCGACTAGCGGGAGGAATGAGCAGTTCTTC

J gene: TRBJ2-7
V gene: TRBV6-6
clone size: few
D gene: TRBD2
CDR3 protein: CASGGSTSYEQYF
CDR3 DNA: TGTGCCTCGGGGGGGTCAACCTCCTACGAGCAGTACTTC

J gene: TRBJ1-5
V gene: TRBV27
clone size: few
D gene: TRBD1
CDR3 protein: CASRPGTGNQPQHF
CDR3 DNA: TGTGCCAGCAGACCAGGGACAGGTAATCAGCCCCAGCATTTT

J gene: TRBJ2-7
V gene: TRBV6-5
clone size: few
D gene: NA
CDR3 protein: CASRLTGYPYEQYF
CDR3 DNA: TGTGCCAGCCGACTCACAGGGTACCCCTACGAGCAGTACTTC

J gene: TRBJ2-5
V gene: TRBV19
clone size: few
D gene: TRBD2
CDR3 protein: CASKGGLAVGQTQYF
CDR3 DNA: TGTGCCAGTAAAGGAGGACTAGCGGTCGGACAGACCCAGTACTTC

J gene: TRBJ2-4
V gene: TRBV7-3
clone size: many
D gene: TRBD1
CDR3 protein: CASYNRGTKNIQYF
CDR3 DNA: TGTGCCAGCTACAACAGGGGGACCAAAAACATTCAGTACTTC

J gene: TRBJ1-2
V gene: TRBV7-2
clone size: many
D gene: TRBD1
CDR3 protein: CASSGWDRGPRGYTF
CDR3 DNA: TGTGCCAGCAGCGGATGGGACAGGGGGCCACGCGGCTACACCTTC